Sequencing of this TCR beta chain was carried out in a study of blood T cells in healthy people across ages. Study-wide background: There was about one barcoded beta molecule captured by template switching per two T cells. Findings and limits, study-wide: Per million T cells, the diversity of TCR beta decreased roughly linearly as age advanced. Percentage of naive T cells showed a strong correlation with TCR beta diversity.

A note on this clonotype: Its target is unknown.

The CDR3 loop spans 14 amino acids. Trimming pared 2 bases from V and 7 bases from J, leaving 14 bases between. The germline V gene has CDR1 MNHEY and CDR2 SVGEGT. For the second PCR, which ran for 7 to 11 cycles, a sample-barcoded 5' primer and a J-beta primer mix were used. Via MiXCR, TCRdb re-called the 5' RACE reads, giving one row per CDR3 protein. The data hold some 790,000 distinct CDR3 sequences, with more than 25% observed a single time. Specimen: blood. This TCR came from a woman aged 80 or over in good health. The V gene is TRBV6-2 or TRBV6-3, the J gene TRBJ1-1, with D perhaps matching TRBD1 (5 bases). For the CDR3, the DNA is TGTGCCAGCAGTTACAGGGGTGGAGGGAGTGAAGCTTTCTTT. Amino acid sequence: CASSYRGGGSEAFF.